These T cell receptor beta chains were read from a single sample in a study of immune evolution from preneoplasia to lung adenocarcinoma. Sequencing was performed with immunoSEQ multiplex PCR; in TCRdb, only in-frame clones are kept and a portion is missing. The sample includes 20,000 to 30,000 clones, about two thirds of them seen just once. Sequenced material: FFPE invasive lung adenocarcinoma tissue. Every receptor here comes from a person aged 55 to 75 with invasive lung adenocarcinoma. Some clones in this sample may be carry-over from other donors' samples. The CDR3 runs from the conserved cysteine through the conserved F or W. Fields, in order: V gene, CDR3 length, clone size, J gene, D gene, CDR3 DNA, CDR3 protein. The D gene is left open where the match is weak. Size tells how often a clone was seen (once, few, many) or the class of an expanded clone, and some rows leave it out.

>TRBV15|15|NA|TRBJ2-1|TRBD2
TGTGCCACCAGCAAAGGGGAGGGGTTGTACAATGAGCAGTTCTTC
CATSKGEGLYNEQFF
>TRBV5-1|16|NA|TRBJ2-7|TRBD2
TGCGCCAGCAGCTTGGGAGGACTAGCGGGGTTTACGGAGCAGTACTTC
CASSLGGLAGFTEQYF
>TRBV6-1|16|NA|TRBJ2-7|TRBD1
TGTGCCAGCAGTGAAGTGGTGAATAGGGGGCGGTACGAGCAGTACTTC
CASSEVVNRGRYEQYF
>TRBV6-5|15|few|TRBJ2-1|TRBD2
TGTGCCAGCAGACCAGGACTAGCGGGACGGGAGGGGCAGTTCTTC
CASRPGLAGREGQFF
>TRBV7-8|15|few|TRBJ1-4|NA
TGTGCCAGCAGCCGAGAACCTCTCGCGAATGAAAAACTGTTTTTT
CASSREPLANEKLFF
>TRBV11-3|15|NA|TRBJ1-1|TRBD1
TGTGCCAGCAGCCCCAGGACAGGGAAGAACACTGAAGCTTTCTTT
CASSPRTGKNTEAFF
>TRBV5-6|15|NA|TRBJ1-1|NA
TGTGCCAGCAGCTTGAGCGGGCGGATGAACACTGAAGCTTTCTTT
CASSLSGRMNTEAFF
>TRBV4-2|13|NA|TRBJ2-1|NA
TGTGCCAGCAGCCTCGGGGAGCAGCGTGAGCAGTTCTTC
CASSLGEQREQFF
>TRBV20-1|11|few|TRBJ2-7|NA
TGCAGTGTAAAAGCTACCTACGAGCAGTACTTC
CSVKATYEQYF
>TRBV5-1|16|NA|TRBJ2-7|NA
TGCGCCAGCAGCTTTGGGGGGCGGCCAGGCGGGGAAGAGCAGTACTTC
CASSFGGRPGGEEQYF